This T cell receptor beta chain was documented in a study of preoperative IRX-2 immunotherapy in early breast cancer. The V end was cut by 5 bases, the J end by 0 bases, with 16 bases between. Germline values: CDR1 SQVTM, CDR2 ANQGSEA. This CDR3 comprises 15 residues. Repertoires were generated with immunoSEQ multiplex PCR, while TCRdb's copy carries only in-frame clones and drops some. The profile shows over 20,000 clones, more than 80% of them singletons. Specified treatment: preoperative locoregional IRX-2 cytokine immunotherapy. Samples came from a phase Ib trial of preoperative locoregional IRX-2 cytokine immunotherapy.

The receptor comes from a human donor with breast cancer. This chain joins TRBV29-1 and TRBJ2-5, with a weak D call TRBD1 (6 bases). This material consisted of lymph node tissue, taken after IRX-2 immunotherapy. The CDR3 coding sequence is TGCAGCGTTTGTACGACAGGATCGTACCAAGAGACCCAGTACTTC. Translated: CSVCTTGSYQETQYF.